The clone carrying this TCR beta chain was counted a few times. The antigen is unknown. The second PCR ran roughly 7 to 12 cycles with a sample-barcoded 5' primer and J-beta primers. TCRdb re-derived calls from the 5' RACE reads in MiXCR, one entry per CDR3 protein. The profile covers 600,000 to 1,000,000 distinct CDR3 sequences, with roughly 25% appearing a single time and approximately 3.7% taken by the ten largest. These data originate in a study of blood T cells in healthy people across ages. Overall study findings and caveats: The fall in TCR beta diversity per million T cells was roughly linear with age.

The donors, all healthy, were Caucasians living in Russia, aged about 6 to 95. Total RNA, at least 5 micrograms per sample, was extracted from PBMCs. The CDR3 sequence is 14 residues long. Germline loops: CDR1 ENHRY, CDR2 SYGVKD. V lost 3 bases and J 1 base, leaving 9 bases between the germline ends. The sample was also linked to a second study, of T cells of mothers and their children. From that report: An overlap that was slightly higher, though non-significant, was seen in related mother-child pairs versus unrelated pairs.

This TCR derives from a boy under 18 in good health. This sequence joins TRBV10-3 and TRBJ1-2; TRBD1 might be the D (6 bases). The sample was blood. Here the CDR3 reads CAISDGGSNYGYTF. The CDR3 DNA follows: TGTGCCATCAGTGACGGGGGCAGTAACTATGGCTACACCTTC.